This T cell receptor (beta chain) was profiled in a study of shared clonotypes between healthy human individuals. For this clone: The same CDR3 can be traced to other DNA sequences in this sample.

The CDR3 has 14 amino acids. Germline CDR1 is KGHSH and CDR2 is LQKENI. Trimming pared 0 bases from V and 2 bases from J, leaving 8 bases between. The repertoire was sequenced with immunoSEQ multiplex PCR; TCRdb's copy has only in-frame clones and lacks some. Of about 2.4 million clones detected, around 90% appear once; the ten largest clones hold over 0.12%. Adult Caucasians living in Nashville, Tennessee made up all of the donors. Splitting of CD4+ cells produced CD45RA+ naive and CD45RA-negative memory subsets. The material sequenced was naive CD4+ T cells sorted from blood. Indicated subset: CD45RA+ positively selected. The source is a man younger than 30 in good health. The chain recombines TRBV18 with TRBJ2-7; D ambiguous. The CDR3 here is CASSPPGVPYEQYF. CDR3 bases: TGTGCCAGCTCACCACCGGGTGTTCCCTACGAGCAGTACTTC. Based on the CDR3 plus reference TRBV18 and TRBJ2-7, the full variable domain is NAGVMQNPRHLVRRRGQEARLRCSPMKGHSHVYWYRQLPEEGLKFMVYLQKENIIDESGMPKERFSAEFPKEGPSILRIQQVVRGDSAAYFCASSPPGVPYEQYFGPGTRLTVT.